The 8 T cell receptor beta chains given below trace back to one sample, sequenced in a study of PD-1 blockade in classical Hodgkin lymphoma (dated by TCRdb to 2020 to 2022). Sample time point, as interpreted from the label and publication: cycle 2 day 1 (C2D1) of nivolumab. Relapse after autologous stem cell transplantation had occurred in all trial patients, and cohorts A, B and C were distinguished by prior brentuximab vedotin exposure. Library method: the immunoSEQ multiplex PCR assay. The source is immuneACCESS, and TCRdb retained only in-frame sequences with V and J called. Part of the clones is not carried over; for the studies checked, unresolved V genes explain less than half of this, and the remainder is unexplained. Here the sample has approximately 17,000 clones; over 55% occur a single time. Just under 8.5% of the sample comes from the top ten. Specimen: peripheral blood mononuclear cells (PBMCs), collected before the second cycle of nivolumab. Receptors were obtained from a human donor with classical Hodgkin lymphoma.

J is TRBJ2-6 and V is TRBV6-4; 7 positions agree with TRBD2. This CDR3 region has 15 residues. The trim removed 3 bases at V and 3 bases at J, leaving 2 bases unmatched. Germline CDR1 is MRHNA and CDR2 is SNTAGT. The CDR3 region has the DNA TGTGCCAGCAGTGATAGCGGGTATGGGGCCAACGTCCTGACTTTC. It codes for CASSDSGYGANVLTF.

The rearrangement joins TRBV28 to TRBJ2-1; TRBD2 matches at 7 bases. After removal of 6 bases from V and 6 bases from J, the junction contained 14 bases not matched to a gene. The V gene's germline CDR1 is MDHEN and CDR2 SYDVKM. This CDR3 is 16 amino acids long. The CDR3 is CASSPRRGRAANEQFF. In DNA form, the CDR3 reads TGTGCCAGCAGCCCTCGTCGGGGGAGGGCCGCCAATGAGCAGTTCTTC.

DNA for the CDR3: TGCAGCGTTGCCTGGAGGGCCAGGAATGAGCAGTTCTTC. Its translation is CSVAWRARNEQFF. V is TRBV29-1 and J is TRBJ2-1; possibly TRBD2 for D (6 bases). CDR3 size: 13 residues. Germline CDR1 SQVTM, CDR2 ANQGSEA. V dropped 4 bases and J dropped 7 bases, with 14 bases sitting between them.

This clone came up once. This chain joins TRBV2 and TRBJ1-5; no clear D gene. Trimming removed 5 bases from V and 0 bases from J, with 8 bases in between. The germline CDR1 and CDR2 sequences are SNHLY and FYNNEI. CDR3 size: 14 residues. CDR3 sequence (DNA): TGTGCCAGCAGTTTACTGGATAGCAATCAGCCCCAGCATTTT. Its protein is CASSLLDSNQPQHF.

The chain joins TRBV27 to TRBJ2-2, with 13 bases that match TRBD2. The ends lost 0 bases at V and 7 bases at J; junction bases unmatched: 11. The CDR3 runs to 19 residues. CDR1 is MNHEY, CDR2 SMNVEV, per germline (reference sequence). The CDR3 sequence: CASSLSRTSGSSKNGELFF. The CDR3 nucleotides are TGTGCCAGCAGTTTATCCCGGACTAGCGGGAGCTCCAAAAACGGGGAGCTGTTTTTT.

This chain uses TRBV5-1 with TRBJ1-2; D is ambiguous. The CDR3 is 12 residues long. The V gene's germline CDR1 is SGHRS and CDR2 YFSETQ. V gave up 1 base and J gave up 6 bases, with 7 bases separating them. CDR3 in DNA: TGCGCCAGCAGCTTGCCGAAAGATGGCTACACCTTC. It specifies CASSLPKDGYTF.

The CDR3 protein is CASSLAGGDGYTF. The CDR3 DNA sequence: TGTGCCAGCAGTCTAGCAGGGGGGGATGGCTACACCTTC. V usage is TRBV28 and J usage is TRBJ1-2; TRBD1 agrees at 7 bases. CDR1 is MDHEN, CDR2 SYDVKM, per germline. The CDR3 is made up of 13 amino acids. V shed 5 bases, J shed 6 bases, and the junction held 6 bases outside the gene matches.

This clone appeared a few times. This rearrangement joins TRBV28 to TRBJ2-3; D perhaps matches TRBD2 (6 bases). The CDR3 contains 17 residues. V shed 4 bases and J shed 3 bases, with 20 bases lying between them. The germline gives CDR1 MDHEN, CDR2 SYDVKM. The CDR3 here is CASSWFLRREITDTQYF. DNA of the CDR3: TGTGCCAGCAGTTGGTTTCTTAGGCGGGAAATTACAGATACGCAGTATTTT.